One and the same sample provided the 9 T cell receptor beta chains below, sequenced in a study of T cell changes during pregnancy in multiple sclerosis. Some clones are missing from TCRdb's copy, which holds only in-frame ones; the method was immunoSEQ multiplex PCR. The sample holds over 50,000 clones; around nine tenths are singletons and the top ten take 0.38%. This sample comprised CD4+ T cells from peripheral blood mononuclear cells, obtained in the third trimester of pregnancy. The receptors here all came from a female donor with multiple sclerosis, enrolled in a pregnancy study.

V and J are TRBV5-5 and TRBJ1-1, with D tentatively TRBD1 (5 bases). The V gene lost 0 bases and the J gene lost 0 bases, with 12 bases spanning the gap. This CDR3 region has 16 residues. Germline loops: CDR1 SGHKS, CDR2 YYEKEE (reference sequence). CDR3 bases: TGTGCCAGCAGCTTGGAGCGGGGGGGGGTGAACACTGAAGCTTTCTTT. Translating gives CASSLERGGVNTEAFF.

The chain carries TRBV19 and TRBJ1-4; 8 bases are a match to TRBD1. The CDR3 is 15 residues long. With V trimmed by 5 bases and J by 8 bases, 10 bases remained unmatched. Per germline, CDR1 LNHDA and CDR2 SQIVND (reference sequence). In nucleotides, the CDR3 is TGTGCCAGTAGTCCTTCGACAGGGGAGGGCGAAAAACTGTTTTTT. Protein sequence: CASSPSTGEGEKLFF.

The chain is built from TRBV9 and TRBJ2-3; 7 positions agree with TRBD2. CDR1 and CDR2 (germline): SGDLS, YYNGEE. The junction had 4 bases not matched to a gene; V was cut back by 4 bases and J by 8 bases. The CDR3 spans 12 residues. CDR3 sequence: CASSLREGTQYF. CDR3 nucleotide sequence: TGTGCCAGCAGCCTCAGGGAGGGTACGCAGTATTTT.

This chain joins TRBV19 and TRBJ2-2; TRBD2 matches 12 bases. CDR1 is LNHDA, CDR2 SQIVND, per germline (reference sequence). Trimming cost V 5 bases and J 5 bases; bases outside gene matches: 6. This CDR3 is 16 amino acids long. CDR3 nucleotides: TGTGCCAGTAGTCGACTAGCGGGAGTAGGTACCGGGGAGCTGTTTTTT. Amino acids: CASSRLAGVGTGELFF. Combining the CDR3 with reference TRBV19 and TRBJ2-2 gives the whole variable domain DGGITQSPKYLFRKEGQNVTLSCEQNLNHDAMYWYRQDPGQGLRLIYYSQIVNDFQKGDIAEGYSVSREKKESFPLTVTSAQKNPTAFYLCASSRLAGVGTGELFFGEGSRLTVL.

The rearrangement uses TRBV11-1 and TRBJ1-2; 8 nucleotides line up with TRBD1. The CDR3 extends over 14 amino acids. Germline lookup yields CDR1 SGHAT and CDR2 FQDESV (reference sequence). V shed 5 bases, J shed 7 bases, and the junction held 9 bases outside the gene matches. The CDR3 protein is CASSPGQGMSGYTF. The CDR3, as DNA: TGTGCCAGCAGCCCTGGACAGGGAATGTCTGGCTACACCTTC.

J is TRBJ1-5 and V is TRBV21-1; whether TRBD1, the table's D call, matches the DNA was not checked. TRBV21-1 is described as a pseudogene. The CDR3 is made up of 21 amino acids. Here the CDR3 DNA reads TGTGCCAGCAGCAAAGCGCTAACGCATGGGCCTAGGACAGCACCCAATCAGCCCCAGCATTTT. As protein: CASSKALTHGPRTAPNQPQHF.

The genes are TRBV6-1 and TRBJ1-4, with 8 bases matching TRBD1. Germline V gene data show CDR1 as MNHNS and CDR2 as SASEGT. The CDR3 consists of 14 residues. Trimming took 7 bases from V and 8 from J; bases not matched to a gene: 9. CDR3 DNA: TGTGCCAGCACAGGGGGCAGGGGAAACGAAAAACTGTTTTTT. Protein product: CASTGGRGNEKLFF.

This clone was counted only a few times. The chain has TRBV29-1 and TRBJ1-3, with 10 bases identical to TRBD1. Germline loops: CDR1 SQVTM, CDR2 ANQGSEA. This CDR3 is built from 14 residues. V shed 5 bases, J shed 6 bases, and the junction held 7 bases outside the gene matches. Written as DNA, the CDR3 is TGCAGCGTTCGGGACAGGGGCTGGGAAAACACCATATATTTT. This translates into CSVRDRGWENTIYF.

The chain employs TRBV6-1 and TRBJ1-1, with TRBD1 matching 7 bases. Losses at the gene ends were 10 bases for V and 6 bases for J; bases not matched to a gene: 8. Germline lookup yields CDR1 MNHNS and CDR2 SASEGT. This CDR3 is 12 amino acids long. The CDR3 region is CATDRVRAEAFF. The CDR3 region has the DNA TGTGCCACCGACAGGGTTAGGGCTGAAGCTTTCTTT.